A single sample gave rise to the 28 T cell receptor beta chains below, sequenced in a study of post-analysis software for immune sequencing data. Overall study results and limits: Four to six TRBV segments, including TRBV5-6, TRBV5-1 and TRBV20-1, were more frequent in patients than controls.

Unique molecular identifiers were present in the TCR beta cDNA libraries. TCRdb used MiXCR to reprocess the PCR reads, holding one entry per CDR3 protein. The sample lists hundreds of thousands of distinct CDR3 sequences; approximately 30% were seen once. Their specific antigens are unknown. Material for sequencing was blood. The receptors here all came from a girl aged 10-17 years with multiple sclerosis.

To note about this clonotype: An end of the junction does not agree with germline; a read error may underlie this. The chain combines TRBV5-1 with TRBJ2-4, with TRBD1 matching over 7 bases. The J call may be wrong; the DNA end is better matched by TRBJ2-7. This CDR3 has 13 amino acids. Per germline, CDR1 SGHRS and CDR2 YFSETQ. The CDR3 region has the DNA TGCCCCAGCAGCTGGGGGACAGCCTACGAGCAGTACTTC. Its protein product is CPSSWGTAYEQYF.

This rearrangement joins TRBV6-2 or TRBV6-3 to TRBJ2-1; TRBD2 agrees at 15 bases. V shed 10 bases, J shed 4 bases, and the junction held 8 bases outside the gene matches. Germline CDR1 MNHEY, CDR2 SVGEGT. This CDR3 region has 16 residues. The CDR3 region is CATEGLAGGTYNEQFF. CDR3 DNA sequence: TGTGCCACCGAGGGACTAGCGGGAGGTACATACAATGAGCAGTTCTTC.

This clonotype was seen a few times. The chain links TRBV28 to TRBJ2-3, with 11 bases that match TRBD2. With 5 bases clipped from V and 6 bases from J, the junction kept 7 bases outside the gene matches. CDR1 and CDR2 (germline): MDHEN, SYDVKM. This CDR3 is built from 15 residues. In nucleotides, the CDR3 is TGTGCCAGCAGTGTCCTAGCGGGGGGCCTTGATACGCAGTATTTT. Its protein is CASSVLAGGLDTQYF.

This clonotype has just one count. The chain has TRBV29-1 and TRBJ2-3, with D perhaps TRBD1 (6 bases). The ends were cut back, 6 bases at V and 4 bases at J, with 20 bases in the middle. The CDR3 is 15 residues long. Germline V gene sequence: CDR1 SQVTM, CDR2 ANQGSEA. CDR3 in DNA: TGCAGCGTCAGACAGGAACCCTCTTTGGCAGATACGCAGTATTTT. It specifies CSVRQEPSLADTQYF.

The chain links TRBV28 to TRBJ1-1, with no clear D. Germline V gene data show CDR1 as MDHEN and CDR2 as SYDVKM. This CDR3 contains 15 residues. Deletions cut 5 bases from V and 0 bases from J, with 13 bases between. The CDR3 nucleotides are TGTGCCAGCAGTGGGGTTTGGACGGTGAACACTGAAGCTTTCTTT. This translates into CASSGVWTVNTEAFF. The full variable domain, in which reference TRBV28 and TRBJ1-1 provide the parts outside the CDR3, is DVKVTQSSRYLVKRTGEKVFLECVQDMDHENMFWYRQDPGLGLRLIYFSYDVKMKEKGDIPEGYSVSREKKERFSLILESASTNQTSMYLCASSGVWTVNTEAFFGQGTRLTVV.

The J gene is TRBJ2-5, the V gene TRBV7-2; 7 positions agree with TRBD1. The CDR3 sequence is 13 residues long. CDR1 SGHTA and CDR2 FQGNSA come from the germline V gene. V lost 9 bases, J lost 11 bases, and 15 bases stayed unmatched. CDR3 DNA sequence: TGTGCCAGTAAGACAGGGCGATACGCTGAGCAGTACTTC. It yields the protein CASKTGRYAEQYF.

This clonotype was detected a few times. The chain combines TRBV7-2 with TRBJ1-2; no clear D. This CDR3 has 15 residues. Germline CDR1 SGHTA, CDR2 FQGNSA. V was trimmed by 4 bases and J by 4 bases, leaving 16 bases between them. CDR3 sequence reads: CASSYKGRIIYGYTF. The DNA for the CDR3 is TGTGCCAGCAGCTATAAAGGCAGGATCATCTATGGCTACACCTTC.

There are a few counts of this clonotype. This chain uses TRBV10-3 with TRBJ2-4, with a tentative D call TRBD1 (5 bases). V lost 5 bases and J lost 1, with 24 bases in between. The CDR3 runs to 19 residues. CDR1 is ENHRY and CDR2 is SYGVKD in the germline V gene. The CDR3 nucleotides read TGTGCCATCAGTTCGATCGGTTTAGGGGATCTCGCCGCCAAAAACATTCAGTACTTC. Its translation: CAISSIGLGDLAAKNIQYF.

A few counts support this clonotype. The V call is TRBV10-3, the J call TRBJ2-6, with 7 bases identical to TRBD1. Germline CDR1 reads ENHRY; CDR2 reads SYGVKD. Trimming cost V 0 bases and J 2 bases; bases outside gene matches: 4. This CDR3 has 17 amino acids. CDR3 nucleotides: TGTGCCATCAGTGAGTCGCCCACAGGGGCTGGGGCCAACGTCCTGACTTTC. Residues: CAISESPTGAGANVLTF.

This clonotype was observed at least ten times. For the CDR3, the DNA is TGCAGCGTTGGGGCTACTGGGGCCAACGTCCTGACTTTC. It translates to CSVGATGANVLTF. The chain recombines TRBV29-1 with TRBJ2-6; D is unclear. This CDR3 contains 13 residues. V lost 4 bases, J lost 2 bases, and 6 bases lay in between. Germline V lookup: CDR1 SQVTM, CDR2 ANQGSEA.

This clonotype turned up a few times. The chain combines TRBV7-2 with TRBJ2-7; D is perhaps TRBD2 (5 bases). The germline CDR1 and CDR2 sequences are SGHTA and FQGNSA. This CDR3 has 17 amino acids. V lost 1 base and J lost 0, with 16 bases in between. CDR3 amino acids: CASSLETPRGASYEQYF. CDR3 sequence (DNA): TGTGCCAGCAGCTTAGAGACCCCTCGGGGAGCCTCCTACGAGCAGTACTTC.

The chain combines TRBV7-9 with TRBJ2-1; no clear D gene. V was trimmed by 5 bases and J by 9 bases, leaving 17 bases between them. Looked up from germline, CDR1 is SEHNR and CDR2 is FQNEAQ (reference sequence). The CDR3 is made up of 14 amino acids. CDR3 nucleotide sequence: TGTGCCAGCAGCCCCGGTGGTCTCGCCCGTGAGCAGTTCTTC. This codes for CASSPGGLAREQFF.

This chain connects TRBV20-1 to TRBJ2-1; TRBD2 agrees at 9 bases. The CDR3 consists of 18 residues. Germline assignment: CDR1 DFQATT and CDR2 SNEGSKA (reference sequence). V lost 3 bases and J lost 5; bases outside the gene matches: 17. Here the CDR3 reads CSARKPSGRTLRDNEQFF. CDR3 DNA sequence: TGCAGTGCTAGGAAGCCCAGCGGGAGGACCCTTAGGGACAATGAGCAGTTCTTC.

This clonotype came up many times. The CDR3 nucleotides are TGTGCCAGCAGCAAGGAGGGTTGGTCAGAGACCCAGTACTTC. Protein: CASSKEGWSETQYF. V and J are TRBV3-1 and TRBJ2-5, with a possible D match to TRBD2 (6 bases). V was cut by 5 bases and J by 4 bases, with 14 bases left in between. CDR3 length: 14 amino acids. The germline CDR1 and CDR2 sequences are LGHDT and YNNKEL (reference sequence).

The V and J genes are TRBV7-9 and TRBJ2-3; 7 bases agree with TRBD2. The CDR3 length is 14 residues. The germline gives CDR1 SEHNR, CDR2 FQNEAQ (reference sequence). Trimming took 6 bases from V and 0 from J; bases not matched to a gene: 3. CDR3 protein: CASRVGGSTDTQYF. The CDR3 DNA is TGTGCCAGCAGGGTCGGGGGGAGCACAGATACGCAGTATTTT.

This clonotype has more than one count but fewer than ten. This chain connects TRBV24-1 to TRBJ2-1; D is possibly TRBD1 (6 bases). The V gene's germline CDR1 is KGHDR and CDR2 SFDVKD. Trimming took off 3 bases at V and 8 bases at J, with 22 bases between the two ends. The CDR3 covers 17 residues. The CDR3 region has the DNA TGTGCCACCAGTGATCGGGACGCAGGGGATGGTGGCCATGAGCAGTTCTTC. Translating gives CATSDRDAGDGGHEQFF.

J is TRBJ1-1 and V is TRBV6-1, with D unresolved. CDR3 length equals 15 residues. Germline loops: CDR1 MNHNS, CDR2 SASEGT. V dropped 6 bases and J dropped 1 base, with 15 bases sitting between them. CDR3 nucleotides: TGTGCCAGCAGGCTTTCGGTTCAAGGGAACACTGAAGCTTTCTTT. Residues: CASRLSVQGNTEAFF.

In its sample, this clonotype was seen a few times. V and J are TRBV2 and TRBJ2-1; 7 bases agree with TRBD1. The germline V gene has CDR1 SNHLY and CDR2 FYNNEI. With V trimmed by 10 bases and J by 6 bases, 6 bases remained unmatched. This CDR3 is 12 amino acids long. CDR3 residues: CANNHRGNEQFF. As DNA, the CDR3 is TGTGCCAACAATCACAGGGGCAATGAGCAGTTCTTC.

The V call is TRBV7-2, the J call TRBJ2-3; TRBD2 is a possible D gene (5 bases). The ends were cut back, 2 bases at V and 0 bases at J, with 12 bases in the middle. Germline assignment: CDR1 SGHTA and CDR2 FQGNSA. The CDR3 loop spans 16 amino acids. In nucleotides, the CDR3 is TGTGCCAGCAGCTTAATATCTGGCGGGAGCACAGATACGCAGTATTTT. Translating gives CASSLISGGSTDTQYF.

V and J are TRBV11-2 and TRBJ1-1, with 10 positions matching TRBD1. V gave up 1 base and J gave up 5 bases; unmatched junction bases: 7. CDR1 is SGHAT and CDR2 is FQNNGV in the germline V gene. CDR3 length equals 16 residues. The CDR3 region has the DNA TGTGCCAGCAGCTTAGTGGACAGGGGGACAAGGACTGAAGCTTTCTTT. Its protein is CASSLVDRGTRTEAFF.

This clonotype was observed a handful of times. The rearrangement joins TRBV12-3 or TRBV12-4 to TRBJ1-4; possibly TRBD1 for D (5 bases). The CDR3 spans 12 residues. V was clipped by 8 bases and J by 8 bases, with 12 bases between them. DNA of the CDR3: TGTGCCAGCTCTCGGGGGAGCGAAAAACTGTTTTTT. Its translation: CASSRGSEKLFF.

This clonotype has more than one count but fewer than ten. The chain links TRBV3-1 to TRBJ2-1, with 7 bases lining up with TRBD2. The CDR3 consists of 16 residues. Losses at the gene ends were 3 bases for V and 2 bases for J; bases not matched to a gene: 7. Germline values: CDR1 LGHDT, CDR2 YNNKEL (reference sequence). The CDR3 is CASSQEGLAAYNEQFF. CDR3 DNA: TGTGCCAGCAGCCAGGAGGGCCTAGCGGCCTACAATGAGCAGTTCTTC.

The sample holds one count of this clonotype. The chain employs TRBV11-2 and TRBJ2-1; 12 bases agree with TRBD2. The CDR3 has 18 amino acids. Germline assignment: CDR1 SGHAT and CDR2 FQNNGV. V shed 2 bases and J 4 bases; nucleotides not matched to a gene: 9. The CDR3 spells CASSLRLAGGSGYNEQFF. DNA of the CDR3: TGTGCCAGCAGCTTACGGCTAGCGGGAGGGTCTGGTTACAATGAGCAGTTCTTC.

This clonotype was picked up many times. The chain has TRBV29-1 and TRBJ1-2; D not certain. CDR3 size: 14 residues. Trimming stripped 7 bases from V and 8 bases from J, with 23 bases between. Germline CDR1 and CDR2: SQVTM and ANQGSEA. This CDR3 is CSASQVIKASGYTF. In nucleotides, the CDR3 is TGCAGCGCTTCGCAGGTGATCAAGGCGAGCGGCTACACCTTC.

This clonotype has only a few counts. The chain couples TRBV15 to TRBJ2-5; no clear D. The CDR3 is 13 amino acids. V shed 6 bases and J shed 1 base, with 9 bases lying between them. Germline V gives CDR1 LNHNV, CDR2 YYDKDF (reference sequence). The CDR3 region has the DNA TGTGCCACCAGTAAACGCGGCCAAGAGACCCAGTACTTC. It translates to CATSKRGQETQYF.

As to this clonotype: A clone one base away is much larger, so this may be a read error. CDR3 sequence reads: CASSLGVVGEPYNEQFF. CDR3 nucleotides: TGTGCCAGCAGCTTGGGGGTGGTGGGGGAACCCTACAATGAGCAGTTCTTC. This chain joins TRBV7-6 and TRBJ2-1; D assignment may be TRBD1 or TRBD2 (5 bases each). The CDR3 runs to 17 residues. Trimming took 3 bases from V and 2 from J, leaving 17 bases between them. Germline CDR1 SGHVS, CDR2 FNYEAQ.

The CDR3 sequence is CASSLVVLRETEAFF. CDR3 DNA sequence: TGTGCCAGCAGCTTGGTGGTCCTGCGCGAAACTGAAGCTTTCTTT. The chain uses TRBV5-5 and TRBJ1-1; D is ambiguous. CDR1 is SGHKS and CDR2 is YYEKEE in the germline V gene (reference sequence). The V gene lost 0 bases and the J gene lost 5 bases, with 14 bases spanning the gap. CDR3 length: 15 amino acids.

V is TRBV5-1 and J is TRBJ1-1; weak D call: TRBD1 (5 bases). Trimming left V 5 bases short and J 3 bases short, with 14 bases between. Germline V gives CDR1 SGHRS, CDR2 YFSETQ. This CDR3 comprises 14 residues. The CDR3 DNA reads TGCGCCAGCAGGGTAGGGGTATCCCACACTGAAGCTTTCTTT. Translation gives CASRVGVSHTEAFF. Variable domain in full (rest from reference TRBV5-1 and TRBJ1-1): KAGVTQTPRYLIKTRGQQVTLSCSPISGHRSVSWYQQTPGQGLQFLFEYFSETQRNKGNFPGRFSGRQFSNSRSEMNVSTLELGDSALYLCASRVGVSHTEAFFGQGTRLTVV.